This record covers a single T cell receptor (beta chain). Its antigen remains unknown. These data come from a study of post-analysis software for immune sequencing data. Study results and caveats: Five or six TRBV segments were more frequent in patients than controls; TRBV5-6, TRBV5-1 and TRBV20-1 belonged to this group. The normalized Chao1 diversity of multiple sclerosis patients was significantly lower than that of controls.

After removal of 6 bases from V and 8 bases from J, the junction contained 9 bases not matched to a gene. The CDR3 has 13 residues. Germline V gene data show CDR1 as MNHNY and CDR2 as SVGAGI (reference sequence). cDNA libraries for TCR beta contained unique molecular identifiers. From the PCR reads, TCRdb called clonotypes with MiXCR, one entry per CDR3 protein. This table has roughly 650,000 distinct CDR3 sequences, over 45% appearing once. Sequencing was carried out using blood. This sequence originates from a girl aged 2 to 9 with multiple sclerosis. The V gene is TRBV6-6, the J gene TRBJ1-2; 7 bases align to TRBD1. The CDR3 DNA follows: TGTGCCAGCAGGCACATGACAGGGAAGGGCTACACCTTC. Translated: CASRHMTGKGYTF.